This TCR beta chain was sequenced in a study of cytomegalovirus exposure and HLA in healthy donors. Primers for the PCR totalled 60 Vbeta and 13 Jbeta. Clones were read by immunoSEQ multiplex PCR, and TCRdb kept only the in-frame ones, dropping some. The data show tens of thousands of clones, with about 79% seen just once and 5.9% held by the top ten. The CDR3 sequence is 14 residues long. The germline gives CDR1 MNHEY, CDR2 SVGAGI. V dropped 5 bases and J dropped 5; count of bases not matched to a gene: 8. This receptor was taken from a man aged 18 to 35 in good health and CMV-seropositive. Sample: PBMCs. This chain connects TRBV6-5 to TRBJ2-7, with 8 bases fitting TRBD1. CDR3 residues: CASSRTGYYDEQYF. The CDR3 DNA follows: TGTGCCAGCAGTCGGACAGGGTACTATGACGAGCAGTACTTC.